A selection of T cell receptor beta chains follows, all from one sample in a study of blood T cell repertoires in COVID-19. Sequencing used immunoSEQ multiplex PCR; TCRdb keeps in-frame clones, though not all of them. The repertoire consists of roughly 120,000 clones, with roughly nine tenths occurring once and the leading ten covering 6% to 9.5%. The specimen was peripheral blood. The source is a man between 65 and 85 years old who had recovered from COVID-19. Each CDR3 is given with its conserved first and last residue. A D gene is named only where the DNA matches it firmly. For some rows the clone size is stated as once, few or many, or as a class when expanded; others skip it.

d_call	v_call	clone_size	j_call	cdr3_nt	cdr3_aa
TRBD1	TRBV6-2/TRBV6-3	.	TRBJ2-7	TGTGCCAGCAGTTACTCGAGAGGGGGCCCCTACGAGCAGTACTTC	CASSYSRGGPYEQYF
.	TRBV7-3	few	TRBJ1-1	TGTGCCAGCAGCTTAAGGGTCGAGGACAGCCGAGATAAGAACACTGAAGCTTTCTTT	CASSLRVEDSRDKNTEAFF
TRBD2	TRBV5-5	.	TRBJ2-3	TGTGCCAGCAGCTTACTAGCGGGGGGGCAAGATACGCAGTATTTT	CASSLLAGGQDTQYF
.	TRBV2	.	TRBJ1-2	TGTGCCAGCAGTGAGCCTGGAGGGGTCGGGGGCTACACCTTC	CASSEPGGVGGYTF
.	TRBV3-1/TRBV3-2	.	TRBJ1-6	TGTGCCAGCAGCCAAGGCTGGGGGGGTCGTTTCCCCCTCCACTTT	CASSQGWGGRFPLHF
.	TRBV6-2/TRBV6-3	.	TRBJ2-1	TGTGCCAGCAGTTATCCCCCTCCCGGCTACAATGAGCAGTTCTTC	CASSYPPPGYNEQFF
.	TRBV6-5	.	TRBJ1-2	TGTGCCAGCAGGACAGTTCCCCCTAACTATGGCTACACCTTC	CASRTVPPNYGYTF
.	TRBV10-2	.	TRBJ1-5	TGCGCCAGCAGTGGTTCTTCGTTCAATCAGCCCCAGCATTTT	CASSGSSFNQPQHF
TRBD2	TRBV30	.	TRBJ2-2	TGTGCCTGGAGTGTACAGACTAGCGGGAGCAATACCGGGGAGCTGTTTTTT	CAWSVQTSGSNTGELFF
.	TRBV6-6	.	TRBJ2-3	TGTGCCAGCAGTTACCAGGGCACAGATACGCAGTATTTT	CASSYQGTDTQYF
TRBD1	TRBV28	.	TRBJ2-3	TGTGCCAGCAGTTGGACAGGGGTGTCAGATACGCAGTATTTT	CASSWTGVSDTQYF
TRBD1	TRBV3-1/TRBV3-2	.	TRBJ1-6	TGTGCCAGCAGCCAAGCTACAGGGGCTCGCTATAATTCACCCCTCCACTTT	CASSQATGARYNSPLHF
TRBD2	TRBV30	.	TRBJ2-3	TGTGCCTGGAATAGCGGGACAGATACGCAGTATTTT	CAWNSGTDTQYF
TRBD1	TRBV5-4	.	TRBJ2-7	TGTGCCAGCAGCCAAAAGGACAGGATCTACGAGCAGTACTTC	CASSQKDRIYEQYF
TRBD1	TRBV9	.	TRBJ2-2	TGTGCCAGCAGCGCAACAGGGGCGAACACCGGGGAGCTGTTTTTT	CASSATGANTGELFF
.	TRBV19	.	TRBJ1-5	TGTGCCAGTAGTACCCTCGGTGGTCAGCCCCAGCATTTT	CASSTLGGQPQHF
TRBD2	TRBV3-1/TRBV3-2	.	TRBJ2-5	TGTGCCAGCAGCCCCCTCCGACTAGCGGGGAAAGAGACCCAGTACTTC	CASSPLRLAGKETQYF
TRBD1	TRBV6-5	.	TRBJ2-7	TGTGCCAGCAGTAGGCCCGGCAGGGGGTCCTACGAGCAGTACTTC	CASSRPGRGSYEQYF
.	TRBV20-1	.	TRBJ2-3	TGCAGTGCTAGTGGCGTCGCGGTGGGCACAGATACGCAGTATTTT	CSASGVAVGTDTQYF
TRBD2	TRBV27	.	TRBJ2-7	TGTGCCAGCAGTTTATCTAGCGGGATCTCCTACGAGCAGTACTTC	CASSLSSGISYEQYF
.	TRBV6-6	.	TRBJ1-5	TGTGCCAGCGTCGGGGTTAGCAATCAGCCCCAGCATTTT	CASVGVSNQPQHF
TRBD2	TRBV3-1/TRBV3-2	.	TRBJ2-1	TGTGCCAGCAGCCAAGTTGCTAGCGGCTACAATGAGCAGTTCTTC	CASSQVASGYNEQFF
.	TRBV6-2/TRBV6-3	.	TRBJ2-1	TGTGCCAGCAGCCCTACCCACCGTTACAGCTCCTACAATGAGCAGTTCTTC	CASSPTHRYSSYNEQFF
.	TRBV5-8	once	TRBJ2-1	TGTGCCAGCAGCTACCAGTCGGGCGGGGCTGAGCAGTTCTTC	CASSYQSGGAEQFF
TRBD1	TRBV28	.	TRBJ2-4	TGTGCCAGCAGTTTACCACAGGGGGACATTCAGTACTTC	CASSLPQGDIQYF
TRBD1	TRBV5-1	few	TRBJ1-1	TGCGCCAGCAGCATCCAGGGGGCGAACACTGAAGCTTTCTTT	CASSIQGANTEAFF
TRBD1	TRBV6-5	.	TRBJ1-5	TGTGCCAGCAGAAGACAGGGGGAGAATCAGCCCCAGCATTTT	CASRRQGENQPQHF
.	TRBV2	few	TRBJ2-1	TGTGCCAGCAGTGGCGGGAACGAGCAGTTCTTC	CASSGGNEQFF
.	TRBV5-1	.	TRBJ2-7	TGCGCCAGCAGCTTGACTAGCAATAGCCACGAGCAGTACTTC	CASSLTSNSHEQYF
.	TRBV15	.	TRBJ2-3	TGTGCCACCAGCAGAGACCTAAGCACAGATACGCAGTATTTT	CATSRDLSTDTQYF
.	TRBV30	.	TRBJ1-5	TGTGCCTGGAGCGGAATTTACGCGGTCGGGCAGCCCCAGCATTTT	CAWSGIYAVGQPQHF
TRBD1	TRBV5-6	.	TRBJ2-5	TGTGCCAGCAGAAAGGACAGGGGGCGAGGAATTTACTTC	CASRKDRGRGIYF
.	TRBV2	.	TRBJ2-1	TGTGCCAGCAGAGGACCGGGAGCCTACAATGAGCAGTTCTTC	CASRGPGAYNEQFF
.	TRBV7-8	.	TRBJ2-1	TGTGCCAGCAGCCCCCGGACCGGGTGGGGGGTCAATGAGCAGTTCTTC	CASSPRTGWGVNEQFF
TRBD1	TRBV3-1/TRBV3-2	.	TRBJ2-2	TGTGCCAGCAGCCCCCTGGGCGACAGGGGATCCACCGGGGAGCTGTTTTTT	CASSPLGDRGSTGELFF
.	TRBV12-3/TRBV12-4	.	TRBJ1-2	TGTGCCAGCAGTTTACCCCTCGGGGTTGGCTACACCTTC	CASSLPLGVGYTF
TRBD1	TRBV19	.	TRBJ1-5	TGTGCCAGTAGCGACAGGGTAGCTCAGCCCCAGCATTTT	CASSDRVAQPQHF
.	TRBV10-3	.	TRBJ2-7	TGTGCCATCAGTGAAGGGGGAGACTCCTACGAGCAGTACTTC	CAISEGGDSYEQYF
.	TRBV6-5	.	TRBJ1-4	TGTGCCAGCAGTTACTCGAGGACTACAACTAATGAAAAACTGTTTTTT	CASSYSRTTTNEKLFF
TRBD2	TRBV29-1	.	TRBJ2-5	TGCAGCGTTGCCCGGCTAGCGGGGACCCAAGAGACCCAGTACTTC	CSVARLAGTQETQYF
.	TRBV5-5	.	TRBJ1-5	TGTGCCAGCAGCTTGAGGGGGGGAGCGGATAGCAATCAGCCCCAGCATTTT	CASSLRGGADSNQPQHF
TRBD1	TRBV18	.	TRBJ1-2	TGTGCCAGCTCACTTTGGGACAGGGGCAACTATGGCTACACCTTC	CASSLWDRGNYGYTF
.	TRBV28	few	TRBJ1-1	TGTGCCAGCAGCCTCCCGAACACTGAAGCTTTCTTT	CASSLPNTEAFF
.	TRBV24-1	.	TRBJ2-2	TGTGCCACCAGTGATTATTTTGGCAGGCATGGAACCGGGGAGCTGTTTTTT	CATSDYFGRHGTGELFF
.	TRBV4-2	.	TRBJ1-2	TGTGCCAGCAGCCAAGGAGGAGGGGACTATGGCTACACCTTC	CASSQGGGDYGYTF
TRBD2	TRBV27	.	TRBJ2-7	TGTGCCAGCAGTTTTTCTAGGACTAGCGGGAGGCCGCTACAGGGTATCTACGAGCAGTACTTC	CASSFSRTSGRPLQGIYEQYF
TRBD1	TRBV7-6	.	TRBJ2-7	TGTGCCAGCAGCTTCGGACAGGACTACGAGCAGTACTTC	CASSFGQDYEQYF
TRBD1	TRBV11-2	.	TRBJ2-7	TGTGCCAGCAGCTTAGAATACAGGGGGATATACGAGCAGTACTTC	CASSLEYRGIYEQYF
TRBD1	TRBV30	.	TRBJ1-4	TGTGCCTGGACCAAAAGGACAGGGGGGAATGAAAAACTGTTTTTT	CAWTKRTGGNEKLFF
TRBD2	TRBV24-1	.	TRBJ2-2	TGTGCCACCAGTGCAGTAATCGGGCTAGCGGGAACCGGGGAGCTGTTTTTT	CATSAVIGLAGTGELFF
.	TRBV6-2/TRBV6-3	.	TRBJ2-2	TGTGCCAGCAGCCGGAGGGGGCGGCAAACCGGGGAGCTGTTTTTT	CASSRRGRQTGELFF
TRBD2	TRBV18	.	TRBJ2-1	TGTGCCAGCTCACCACCGGGGAGGGATGAGCAGTTCTTC	CASSPPGRDEQFF
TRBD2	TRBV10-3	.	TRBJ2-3	TGTGCCATGTCGGACGGGGCTAGCGGAGATACGCAGTATTTT	CAMSDGASGDTQYF
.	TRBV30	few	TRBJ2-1	TGTGCCTGGAGTGTACTCTATCCGGTCGGAGGCCCCGACCTAGGGAATGAGCAGTTCTTC	CAWSVLYPVGGPDLGNEQFF
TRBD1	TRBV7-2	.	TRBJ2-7	TGTGCCAGCAGCTTATTTGACAGGGGCTACGAGCAGTACTTC	CASSLFDRGYEQYF
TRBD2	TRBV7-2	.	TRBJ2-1	TGTGCCAGCAGCTTAGCGAGGGCTAGCGGCTACAATGAGCAGTTCTTC	CASSLARASGYNEQFF
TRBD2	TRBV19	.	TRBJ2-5	TGTGCCAGTAGTAGCCTAGCGGCAAGCCCAGAGACCCAGTACTTC	CASSSLAASPETQYF
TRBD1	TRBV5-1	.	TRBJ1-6	TGCGCCAGCACACTAAACAAGGGGGCAGGGGATTCACCCCTCCACTTT	CASTLNKGAGDSPLHF
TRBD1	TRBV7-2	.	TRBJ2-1	TGTGCCAGCAGCCCACGGACAGGGGGGAATGAGCAGTTCTTC	CASSPRTGGNEQFF